This TCR beta chain came from a study of response to subunit inactivated influenza vaccine. Germline lookup yields CDR1 KGHSH and CDR2 LQKENI. Trimming left V 1 base short and J 2 bases short, with 12 bases between. The CDR3 runs 15 residues. General observations from the study: Authors suggested that a seasonal influenza vaccination recruits few new T cells each time.

TCRdb recomputed calls from the RT-PCR reads with MiXCR, one row per CDR3 protein. The repertoire has 430,000 or so distinct CDR3 sequences, 11% of them found once; the top ten carry more than 10%. This clonotype was detected ten times or more. The antigen is undetermined. The V call is TRBV18, the J call TRBJ2-7, with D possibly called TRBD1 or TRBD2 (5 bases each). Sequences were derived from PBMCs from blood, sampled 45 days after vaccination. This sequence was found in a man between 45 and 60 years old who received an inactivated influenza vaccine. In DNA, the CDR3 is TGTGCCAGCTCACCACTCGTTGGGGGACCCTACGAGCAGTACTTC. Residues: CASSPLVGGPYEQYF.